The rows below give T cell receptor beta chains drawn from one sample of a study of molecular identifiers for immune sequencing clone quantification. Each CDR3 protein is one row after TCRdb ran MiXCR on the PCR reads. The table records nearly 650,000 distinct CDR3 sequences, 25% of them present only once. Sequenced sample: naive CD8+ T cells from blood, with Jurkat cell RNA spiked in. The receptors stem from a human donor in good health. Some libraries in this study had Jurkat cell RNA spiked in. Each CDR3 is given with its conserved first and last residue. A D gene is named only where the DNA matches it firmly. Clone size appears in some rows only: once, few, many, or a class for an expanded clone.

J gene: TRBJ2-1
D gene: TRBD1
clone size: NA
V gene: TRBV13
CDR3 protein: CASGPWGQSPYNEQFF
CDR3 DNA: TGTGCCAGCGGCCCCTGGGGACAGAGTCCCTACAATGAGCAGTTCTTC

J gene: TRBJ2-3
D gene: TRBD2
clone size: NA
V gene: TRBV27
CDR3 protein: CASSLGLDRQCF
CDR3 DNA: TGTGCCAGCAGTTTAGGACTAGATCGACAGTGTTTT

J gene: TRBJ2-7
D gene: TRBD2
clone size: few
V gene: TRBV5-4
CDR3 protein: CASSSPSGGFYEQYF
CDR3 DNA: TGTGCCAGCAGCTCTCCTAGCGGGGGGTTCTACGAGCAGTACTTC

J gene: TRBJ2-2
D gene: NA
clone size: few
V gene: TRBV27
CDR3 protein: CASSSSMGLGELFF
CDR3 DNA: TGTGCCAGCAGTTCGTCGATGGGTTTGGGGGAGCTGTTTTTT

J gene: TRBJ2-1
D gene: NA
clone size: NA
V gene: TRBV28
CDR3 protein: CASSPGHPEQFF
CDR3 DNA: TGTGCCAGCAGTCCGGGACACCCCGAGCAGTTCTTC

J gene: TRBJ2-2
D gene: TRBD1
clone size: NA
V gene: TRBV13
CDR3 protein: CASSQEGTGTRIGELFF
CDR3 DNA: TGTGCCAGCAGCCAGGAGGGGACAGGGACGAGAATCGGGGAGCTGTTTTTT

J gene: TRBJ2-7
D gene: NA
clone size: many
V gene: TRBV4-3
CDR3 protein: CASSQGLRAYEQYF
CDR3 DNA: TGCGCCAGCAGCCAAGGCTTACGGGCCTACGAGCAGTACTTC

J gene: TRBJ2-7
D gene: NA
clone size: many
V gene: TRBV7-9
CDR3 protein: CASSFSGTYEQYF
CDR3 DNA: TGTGCCAGCAGCTTTAGCGGTACCTACGAGCAGTACTTC

J gene: TRBJ1-1
D gene: NA
clone size: many
V gene: TRBV12-3/TRBV12-4
CDR3 protein: CASSPAMNTEAFF
CDR3 DNA: TGTGCCAGCAGTCCGGCGATGAACACTGAAGCTTTCTTT

J gene: TRBJ1-6
D gene: TRBD1
clone size: few
V gene: TRBV30
CDR3 protein: CAWTSGQGNSPLHF
CDR3 DNA: TGTGCCTGGACCTCTGGACAGGGGAATTCACCCCTCCACTTT

J gene: TRBJ2-7
D gene: NA
clone size: many
V gene: TRBV12-5
CDR3 protein: CASGLVGLAYEQYF
CDR3 DNA: TGTGCTAGTGGTTTAGTGGGGTTAGCCTACGAGCAGTACTTC

J gene: TRBJ1-5
D gene: NA
clone size: NA
V gene: TRBV6-1
CDR3 protein: CASSEFGGISNQPQHF
CDR3 DNA: TGTGCCAGCAGTGAATTTGGGGGGATTAGCAATCAGCCCCAGCATTTT

J gene: TRBJ2-3
D gene: TRBD2
clone size: many
V gene: TRBV5-3
CDR3 protein: CASSMGLAGIDTDTQYF
CDR3 DNA: TGTGCCAGCAGCATGGGACTAGCGGGGATAGACACAGATACGCAGTATTTT

J gene: TRBJ1-5
D gene: NA
clone size: many
V gene: TRBV20-1
CDR3 protein: CSASPAGHNQPQHF
CDR3 DNA: TGCAGTGCTAGCCCGGCGGGTCATAATCAGCCCCAGCATTTT

J gene: TRBJ2-3
D gene: TRBD2
clone size: many
V gene: TRBV28
CDR3 protein: CASSRLAEGTDTQYF
CDR3 DNA: TGTGCCAGCAGCCGACTAGCGGAAGGCACAGATACGCAGTATTTT

J gene: TRBJ2-7
D gene: NA
clone size: NA
V gene: TRBV24-1
CDR3 protein: CATSDLGWSPSEQYF
CDR3 DNA: TGTGCCACCAGTGATTTGGGCTGGTCCCCCTCCGAGCAGTACTTC

J gene: TRBJ1-1
D gene: NA
clone size: many
V gene: TRBV6-4
CDR3 protein: CASSSDGNEAFF
CDR3 DNA: TGTGCCAGCAGTTCCGATGGGAATGAAGCTTTCTTT

J gene: TRBJ1-4
D gene: NA
clone size: few
V gene: TRBV12-3/TRBV12-4
CDR3 protein: CASSLRQGYEKLFF
CDR3 DNA: TGTGCCAGCAGTTTAAGGCAGGGGTATGAAAAACTGTTTTTT

J gene: TRBJ2-5
D gene: NA
clone size: few
V gene: TRBV12-3/TRBV12-4
CDR3 protein: CASSLGGGLQETQYF
CDR3 DNA: TGTGCCAGCAGTTTAGGAGGGGGACTACAAGAGACCCAGTACTTC

J gene: TRBJ2-3
D gene: NA
clone size: many
V gene: TRBV2
CDR3 protein: CATDTSTDTQYF
CDR3 DNA: TGTGCCACCGACACTAGCACAGATACGCAGTATTTT

J gene: TRBJ2-5
D gene: TRBD1
clone size: many
V gene: TRBV5-1
CDR3 protein: CASSAIGTGLGETQYF
CDR3 DNA: TGCGCCAGCAGCGCCATCGGGACAGGTCTGGGGGAGACCCAGTACTTC

J gene: TRBJ2-3
D gene: TRBD2
clone size: NA
V gene: TRBV6-2/TRBV6-3
CDR3 protein: CASSYPTSGRAPRTDTQYF
CDR3 DNA: TGTGCCAGCAGTTACCCTACTAGCGGGAGGGCCCCTCGCACAGATACGCAGTATTTT

J gene: TRBJ2-1
D gene: NA
clone size: NA
V gene: TRBV5-4
CDR3 protein: CAWGSYNEQFF
CDR3 DNA: TGTGCGTGGGGTTCCTACAATGAGCAGTTCTTC

J gene: TRBJ2-2
D gene: NA
clone size: NA
V gene: TRBV7-9
CDR3 protein: CASSLPFEGHNTGELFF
CDR3 DNA: TGTGCCAGCAGCTTACCCTTCGAGGGACACAACACCGGGGAGCTGTTTTTT

J gene: TRBJ2-1
D gene: NA
clone size: few
V gene: TRBV14
CDR3 protein: CASSPGGGPGEQFF
CDR3 DNA: TGTGCCAGCAGCCCTGGTGGGGGGCCGGGTGAGCAGTTCTTC

J gene: TRBJ1-1
D gene: NA
clone size: many
V gene: TRBV2
CDR3 protein: CASSDEQILNTEAFF
CDR3 DNA: TGTGCCAGCAGTGACGAACAGATCTTGAACACTGAAGCTTTCTTT

J gene: TRBJ2-7
D gene: TRBD1
clone size: many
V gene: TRBV5-1
CDR3 protein: CASSFGQGRILSYEQYF
CDR3 DNA: TGCGCCAGCAGCTTCGGACAGGGGCGAATTCTGTCCTACGAGCAGTACTTC

J gene: TRBJ2-3
D gene: TRBD1
clone size: many
V gene: TRBV27
CDR3 protein: CASSSMTGYPRDTQYF
CDR3 DNA: TGTGCCAGCAGTTCCATGACAGGGTATCCGCGGGATACGCAGTATTTT

J gene: TRBJ1-1
D gene: NA
clone size: few
V gene: TRBV11-2
CDR3 protein: CASSLFVGGTEAFF
CDR3 DNA: TGTGCCAGCAGCTTGTTCGTAGGTGGCACTGAAGCTTTCTTT

J gene: TRBJ2-5
D gene: TRBD2
clone size: NA
V gene: TRBV20-1
CDR3 protein: CSARPPPGLAGFETQYF
CDR3 DNA: TGCAGTGCTAGGCCCCCACCGGGACTAGCGGGATTTGAGACCCAGTACTTC

J gene: TRBJ1-1
D gene: NA
clone size: few
V gene: TRBV5-1
CDR3 protein: CASSLAVGVTNTEAFF
CDR3 DNA: TGCGCCAGCAGCTTGGCCGTGGGGGTAACGAACACTGAAGCTTTCTTT

J gene: TRBJ2-3
D gene: TRBD2
clone size: many
V gene: TRBV6-4
CDR3 protein: CASRPLAGTDTQYF
CDR3 DNA: TGTGCCAGCAGACCCCTAGCGGGCACAGATACGCAGTATTTT

J gene: TRBJ2-2
D gene: TRBD1
clone size: NA
V gene: TRBV4-3
CDR3 protein: CASSQDGGQGYTGELFF
CDR3 DNA: TGCGCCAGCAGCCAAGATGGGGGACAGGGGTACACCGGGGAGCTGTTTTTT

J gene: TRBJ1-5
D gene: NA
clone size: NA
V gene: TRBV4-1
CDR3 protein: CASSQEEVISNQPQHF
CDR3 DNA: TGCGCCAGCAGCCAAGAGGAGGTTATTAGCAATCAGCCCCAGCATTTT

J gene: TRBJ2-2
D gene: TRBD2
clone size: NA
V gene: TRBV5-1
CDR3 protein: CASSFPLAGVDTGELFF
CDR3 DNA: TGCGCCAGCAGCTTCCCTCTAGCGGGAGTCGACACCGGGGAGCTGTTTTTT

J gene: TRBJ1-2
D gene: NA
clone size: NA
V gene: TRBV12-3/TRBV12-4
CDR3 protein: CASSLIVGADYTF
CDR3 DNA: TGTGCCAGCAGTTTAATCGTAGGTGCTGACTACACCTTC

J gene: TRBJ2-1
D gene: NA
clone size: many
V gene: TRBV6-1
CDR3 protein: CASSEARPSYNEQFF
CDR3 DNA: TGTGCCAGCAGTGAAGCCAGACCCTCCTACAATGAGCAGTTCTTC

J gene: TRBJ1-1
D gene: NA
clone size: many
V gene: TRBV29-1
CDR3 protein: CSVDLGNTEAFF
CDR3 DNA: TGCAGCGTTGATCTGGGGAACACTGAAGCTTTCTTT

J gene: TRBJ2-5
D gene: TRBD1
clone size: few
V gene: TRBV24-1
CDR3 protein: CATSERDREGGETQYF
CDR3 DNA: TGTGCCACCAGTGAGCGGGACAGGGAAGGAGGAGAGACCCAGTACTTC

J gene: TRBJ2-5
D gene: TRBD2
clone size: few
V gene: TRBV7-9
CDR3 protein: CASLGQWGGHQETQYF
CDR3 DNA: TGTGCCAGCCTGGGGCAATGGGGAGGGCACCAAGAGACCCAGTACTTC

J gene: TRBJ1-4
D gene: NA
clone size: few
V gene: TRBV15
CDR3 protein: CATSSGGSTNEKLFF
CDR3 DNA: TGTGCCACCAGCAGTGGGGGGTCAACTAATGAAAAACTGTTTTTT